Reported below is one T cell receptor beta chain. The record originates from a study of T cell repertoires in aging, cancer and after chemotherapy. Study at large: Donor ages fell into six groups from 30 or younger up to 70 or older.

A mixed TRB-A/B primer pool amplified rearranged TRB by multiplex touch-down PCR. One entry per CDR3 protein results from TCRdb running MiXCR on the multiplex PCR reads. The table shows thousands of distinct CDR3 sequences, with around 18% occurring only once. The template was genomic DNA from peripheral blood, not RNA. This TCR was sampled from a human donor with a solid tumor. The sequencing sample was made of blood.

The CDR3: CASSVVGTSEYNEQFF. The CDR3 DNA sequence: TGTGCCAGCAGCGTAGTCGGGACTAGCGAATACAATGAGCAGTTCTTC. The chain has TRBV9 and TRBJ2-1; 10 nucleotides align to TRBD2. The CDR3 length is 16 residues. With 0 bases clipped from V and 4 bases from J, the junction kept 4 bases outside the gene matches. From germline, CDR1 is SGDLS and CDR2 YYNGEE.